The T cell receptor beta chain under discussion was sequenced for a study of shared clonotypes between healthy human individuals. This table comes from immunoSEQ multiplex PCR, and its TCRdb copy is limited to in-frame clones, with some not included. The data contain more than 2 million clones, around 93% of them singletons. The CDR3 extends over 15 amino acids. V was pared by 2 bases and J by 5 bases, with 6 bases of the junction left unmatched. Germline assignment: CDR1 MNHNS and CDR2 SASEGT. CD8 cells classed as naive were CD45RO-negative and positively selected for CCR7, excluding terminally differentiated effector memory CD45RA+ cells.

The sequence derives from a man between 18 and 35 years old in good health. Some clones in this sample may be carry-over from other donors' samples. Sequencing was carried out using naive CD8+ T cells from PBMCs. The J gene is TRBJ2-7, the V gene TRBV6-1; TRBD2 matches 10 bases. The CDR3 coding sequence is TGTGCCAGCAGTGAAACCTCCGGGACTAGCGACGAGCAGTACTTC. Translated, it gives CASSETSGTSDEQYF.